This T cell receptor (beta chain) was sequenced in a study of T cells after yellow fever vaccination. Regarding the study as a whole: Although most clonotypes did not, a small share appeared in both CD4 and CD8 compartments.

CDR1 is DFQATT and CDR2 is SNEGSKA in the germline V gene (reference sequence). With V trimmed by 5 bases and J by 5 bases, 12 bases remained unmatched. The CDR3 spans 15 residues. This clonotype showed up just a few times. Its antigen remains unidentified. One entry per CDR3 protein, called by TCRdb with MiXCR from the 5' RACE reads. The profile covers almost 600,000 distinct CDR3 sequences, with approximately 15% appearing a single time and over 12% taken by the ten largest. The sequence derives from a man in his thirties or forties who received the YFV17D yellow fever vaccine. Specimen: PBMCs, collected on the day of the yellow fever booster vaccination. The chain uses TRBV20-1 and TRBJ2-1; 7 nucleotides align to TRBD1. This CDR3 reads CSALPLTGSHNEQFF. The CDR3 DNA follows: TGCAGTGCTCTTCCTTTGACAGGGAGCCACAATGAGCAGTTCTTC.